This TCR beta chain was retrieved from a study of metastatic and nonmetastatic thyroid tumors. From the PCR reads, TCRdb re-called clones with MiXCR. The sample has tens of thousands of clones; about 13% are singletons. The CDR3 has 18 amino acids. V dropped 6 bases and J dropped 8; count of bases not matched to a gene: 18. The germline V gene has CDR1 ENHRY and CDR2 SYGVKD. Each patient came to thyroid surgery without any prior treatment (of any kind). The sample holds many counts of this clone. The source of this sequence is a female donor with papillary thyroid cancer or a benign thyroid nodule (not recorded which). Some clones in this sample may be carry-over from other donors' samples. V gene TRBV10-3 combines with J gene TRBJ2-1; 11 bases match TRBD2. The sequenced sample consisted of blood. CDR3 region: CAISEPQRLAGRSDEQFF. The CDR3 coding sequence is TGTGCCATCAGCGAGCCGCAACGACTAGCGGGAAGGAGCGATGAGCAGTTCTTC.